The clone carrying this T cell receptor (beta chain) was observed many times. The antigen is not known. The data originate from a study of identical twins. TCRdb recomputed calls from the 5' RACE reads with MiXCR, one row per CDR3 protein. The sample has fewer than 900,000 distinct CDR3 sequences; over 20% are singletons. Whole-study results and caveats: Partly confounded zero-insertion analyses could result from invariant MAIT and iNKT cells.

Trimming stripped 1 base from V and 5 bases from J, with 8 bases between. The CDR3 loop spans 13 amino acids. These data also featured in a second study, about T cells expressing NK-cell markers.

The gene calls are TRBV12-3 or TRBV12-4 and TRBJ2-5; D unclear. Material for sequencing was PBMCs. The origin of this receptor is a woman aged 18-30 years in good health. CDR3 nucleotide sequence: TGTGCCAGCAGTTTAGATGTCGCCGAGACCCAGTACTTC. Amino acids: CASSLDVAETQYF.